These 22 T cell receptor beta chains came from one sample sequenced in a study of T cell changes during pregnancy in multiple sclerosis. Sequenced by immunoSEQ multiplex PCR; TCRdb stores in-frame clones only, minus some. The table has 75,000 to 85,000 clones, approximately 93% seen once. Sequencing was performed on peripheral blood, taken in the second trimester of pregnancy. These receptors were taken from a female donor with multiple sclerosis, enrolled in a pregnancy study.

The chain is built from TRBV6-5 and TRBJ2-2; tentatively, D is TRBD2 (5 bases). The CDR3 sequence is 14 residues long. Trimming left V 11 bases short and J 3 bases short, with 16 bases between. Per germline, CDR1 MNHEY and CDR2 SVGAGI. The CDR3 loop is CAVRREGDTGELFF. CDR3 DNA sequence: TGTGCCGTTCGGAGAGAGGGAGACACCGGGGAGCTGTTTTTT.

The chain links TRBV29-1 to TRBJ2-7, with TRBD1 as a possible D gene (6 bases). V was cut by 6 bases and J by 3 bases, with 12 bases left in between. Germline CDR1 reads SQVTM; CDR2 reads ANQGSEA. There are 12 residues in the CDR3. The CDR3 reads CSVKRGGYEQYF. The CDR3, as DNA: TGCAGCGTAAAGAGAGGGGGCTACGAGCAGTACTTC.

The chain links TRBV19 to TRBJ2-7; D gene ambiguous. In germline, CDR1 is LNHDA, CDR2 SQIVND (reference sequence). V lost 3 bases and J 5 bases, leaving 17 bases between the germline ends. The CDR3 has 15 amino acids. The CDR3 spells CASSISNGPFDEQYF. CDR3 coding DNA: TGTGCCAGTAGTATCTCCAATGGGCCTTTCGACGAGCAGTACTTC.

The chain is built from TRBV27 and TRBJ2-7; no definite D call. CDR3 size: 13 residues. Looked up from germline, CDR1 is MNHEY and CDR2 is SMNVEV (reference sequence). Trimming shortened V by 10 bases and J by 5 bases, and 18 bases separated the two germline ends. In nucleotides, the CDR3 is TGTGCCACCCAGTCCGCGGCCCTCGACGAGCAGTACTTC. This gives the protein CATQSAALDEQYF.

The gene calls are TRBV5-6 and TRBJ1-5; 9 positions match TRBD1. In germline, CDR1 is SGHDT, CDR2 YYEEEE. V shed 2 bases, J shed 0 bases, and the junction held 9 bases outside the gene matches. CDR3 length: 18 residues. The CDR3 region has the DNA TGTGCCAGCAGCTTCTGGACAGGGGATTCTTATAGCAATCAGCCCCAGCATTTT. Translating it yields CASSFWTGDSYSNQPQHF.

CDR3 sequence: CAISEARGENTEAFF. The CDR3 coding sequence is TGTGCCATCAGTGAGGCACGCGGGGAAAACACTGAAGCTTTCTTT. V gene TRBV10-3 combines with J gene TRBJ1-1; D uncertain. The V end was cut by 2 bases, the J end by 2 bases, with 12 bases between. Germline values: CDR1 ENHRY, CDR2 SYGVKD. The CDR3 extends over 15 amino acids.

This sequence joins TRBV7-6 and TRBJ1-1; possible D gene TRBD1, 5 bases. V lost 4 bases and J 0 bases, leaving 9 bases between the germline ends. Looked up from germline, CDR1 is SGHVS and CDR2 is FNYEAQ. The CDR3 loop spans 14 amino acids. CDR3 bases: TGTGCCAGCAGCTCCGGGGGAATGAACACTGAAGCTTTCTTT. It specifies CASSSGGMNTEAFF.

The rearrangement uses TRBV5-8 and TRBJ1-5, with 9 bases lining up with TRBD1. CDR1 and CDR2 from the germline V gene are SGHTS and YDEGEE. The CDR3 runs 16 residues. The J segment lost 7 bases and the V segment lost 0 bases, leaving 8 bases of the junction unmatched. In nucleotides, the CDR3 is TGTGCCAGCAGCTTGGCCGACAGGGGGGCCAGCCAGCCCCAGCATTTT. Its translation: CASSLADRGASQPQHF.

The CDR3 sequence is CASSPQGLNEQFF. CDR3 nucleotide sequence: TGTGCCAGCAGCCCCCAGGGGTTGAATGAGCAGTTCTTC. The gene calls are TRBV7-3 and TRBJ2-1; D possibly corresponds to TRBD1 (6 bases). The V end lost 5 bases, the J end lost 7 bases, and 12 bases lay between the germline ends. The germline CDR1 and CDR2 sequences are SGHTA and FQGTGA. The CDR3 sequence is 13 residues long.

The V call is TRBV5-3, the J call TRBJ2-3; 7 bases map to TRBD1. TRBV5-3 counts as an open reading frame of uncertain function. The CDR3 is 15 residues long. V was pared by 4 bases and J by 2 bases, with 7 bases of the junction left unmatched. CDR3 sequence: CARSTRQGPTDTQYF. Here the CDR3 DNA reads TGTGCCAGAAGCACTAGACAGGGTCCCACAGATACGCAGTATTTT.

The genes are TRBV25-1 and TRBJ2-3; D might be TRBD2 (7 bases). The CDR3 length is 16 residues. The germline V and J ends were trimmed by 5 bases and 0 bases, with 15 bases remaining between them. Germline V gene sequence: CDR1 MGHDK, CDR2 SYGVNS. The CDR3 loop is CASSPQGRGSTDTQYF. The CDR3 bases are TGTGCCAGCAGTCCCCAGGGGCGGGGGAGCACAGATACGCAGTATTTT.

The genes are TRBV4-1 and TRBJ2-2; 7 bases agree with TRBD2. The length of the CDR3 is 19 residues. Germline V gene lookup returns CDR1 MGHRA and CDR2 YSYEKL. V gave up 0 bases and J gave up 6 bases; unmatched junction bases: 16. The CDR3 DNA reads as TGCGCCAGCAGCCAAGATAGTTGGTTTGATCCCCGGGGGGCCGGGGAGCTGTTTTTT. This sequence encodes CASSQDSWFDPRGAGELFF.

The chain has TRBV19 and TRBJ2-1, with 11 bases fitting TRBD2. Germline V gene data show CDR1 as LNHDA and CDR2 as SQIVND (reference sequence). The CDR3 consists of 16 residues. J was trimmed by 9 bases and V by 6 bases; bases with no gene match: 13. The CDR3 DNA follows: TGTGCCAGTAGCCTACTAGCGGGGGCCACAACGGGTGAGCAGTTCTTC. Protein sequence: CASSLLAGATTGEQFF.

The rearrangement links TRBV15 to TRBJ2-7; 9 nucleotides match TRBD2. CDR3 size: 13 residues. Trimming cost V 5 bases and J 4 bases; bases outside gene matches: 3. Per germline, CDR1 LNHNV and CDR2 YYDKDF (reference sequence). CDR3 protein: CATSPSGAYEQYF. For the CDR3, the DNA is TGTGCCACCAGCCCTAGCGGGGCTTACGAGCAGTACTTC.

This rearrangement joins TRBV18 to TRBJ1-1, with 7 bases identical to TRBD1. Trimming removed 3 bases from V and 1 base from J; junction bases left unmatched: 5. This CDR3 contains 15 residues. Looked up from germline, CDR1 is KGHSH and CDR2 is LQKENI. CDR3 region: CASSPRGQTNTEAFF. DNA for the CDR3: TGTGCCAGCTCACCCCGGGGACAGACGAACACTGAAGCTTTCTTT.

This chain's CDR3 is CASSSINRDRNYEQYF. CDR3 DNA sequence: TGTGCCAGCAGCTCGATAAACCGGGACAGGAACTACGAGCAGTACTTC. This rearrangement joins TRBV13 to TRBJ2-7, with 8 nucleotides matching TRBD1. In germline, CDR1 is PRHDT, CDR2 FYEKMQ (reference sequence). CDR3 length: 16 residues. J was trimmed by 3 bases and V by 4 bases; bases with no gene match: 11.

CDR3 DNA: TGTGCCAGCAGTACTAGCGGGGGGTTGGGACGCAATGAGCAGTTCTTC. Residues: CASSTSGGLGRNEQFF. This chain connects TRBV28 to TRBJ2-1, with TRBD2 matching 12 bases. The CDR3 sequence is 16 residues long. The V gene end was trimmed by 5 bases and the J gene end by 6 bases; junction bases not matched to a gene: 8. Germline V gene sequence: CDR1 MDHEN, CDR2 SYDVKM.

This chain uses TRBV6-5 with TRBJ1-1, with 7 nucleotides matching TRBD1. After removal of 7 bases from V and 6 bases from J, the junction contained 8 bases not matched to a gene. The CDR3 totals 13 residues. Germline loops: CDR1 MNHEY, CDR2 SVGAGI. CDR3 region: CASTRQGRAEAFF. The DNA of the CDR3 is TGTGCCAGCACCCGACAGGGAAGGGCTGAAGCTTTCTTT.

This clone has a single count. CDR3 residues: CASSLPGQGGINTEAFF. CDR3 DNA: TGCGCCAGCAGCTTACCGGGACAGGGCGGGATAAACACTGAAGCTTTCTTT. The V call is TRBV5-1, the J call TRBJ1-1, with 9 nucleotides matching TRBD1. J was trimmed by 2 bases and V by 2 bases; bases with no gene match: 10. The CDR3 covers 17 residues. Germline lookup yields CDR1 SGHRS and CDR2 YFSETQ.

V is TRBV18 and J is TRBJ2-7; D possibly corresponds to TRBD2 (5 bases). CDR3 size: 14 residues. The V end lost 2 bases, the J end lost 7 bases, and 15 bases lay between the germline ends. Germline loops: CDR1 KGHSH, CDR2 LQKENI. The DNA of the CDR3 is TGTGCCAGCTCACCAAGTGGGCAGCCGGGGGAGCAGTACTTC. Protein product: CASSPSGQPGEQYF. The full variable domain, its missing parts supplied by reference TRBV18 and TRBJ2-7, is NAGVMQNPRHLVRRRGQEARLRCSPMKGHSHVYWYRQLPEEGLKFMVYLQKENIIDESGMPKERFSAEFPKEGPSILRIQQVVRGDSAAYFCASSPSGQPGEQYFGPGTRLTVT.

This clone was detected once. This chain joins TRBV2 and TRBJ2-1; 7 bases are shared with TRBD2. Germline V lookup: CDR1 SNHLY, CDR2 FYNNEI. V lost 9 bases to trimming and J lost 0 bases; unmatched junction nucleotides: 5. This CDR3 is built from 14 residues. Written as DNA, the CDR3 is TGTGCCAGGGGACTATCGAGCTCCTACAATGAGCAGTTCTTC. It translates to CARGLSSSYNEQFF.

The rearrangement links TRBV9 to TRBJ1-1; a weak D match, TRBD1 (5 bases). V lost 4 bases and J 1 base, leaving 11 bases between the germline ends. Germline CDR1 reads SGDLS; CDR2 reads YYNGEE. This CDR3 comprises 14 residues. The CDR3 DNA is TGTGCCAGCAGCCCCCGTGGGGCGAACACTGAAGCTTTCTTT. Translation: CASSPRGANTEAFF. The entire variable domain, with the rest obtained from reference TRBV9 and TRBJ1-1, is as follows: DSGVTQTPKHLITATGQRVTLRCSPRSGDLSVYWYQQSLDQGLQFLIQYYNGEERAKGNILERFSAQQFPDLHSELNLSSLELGDSALYFCASSPRGANTEAFFGQGTRLTVV.